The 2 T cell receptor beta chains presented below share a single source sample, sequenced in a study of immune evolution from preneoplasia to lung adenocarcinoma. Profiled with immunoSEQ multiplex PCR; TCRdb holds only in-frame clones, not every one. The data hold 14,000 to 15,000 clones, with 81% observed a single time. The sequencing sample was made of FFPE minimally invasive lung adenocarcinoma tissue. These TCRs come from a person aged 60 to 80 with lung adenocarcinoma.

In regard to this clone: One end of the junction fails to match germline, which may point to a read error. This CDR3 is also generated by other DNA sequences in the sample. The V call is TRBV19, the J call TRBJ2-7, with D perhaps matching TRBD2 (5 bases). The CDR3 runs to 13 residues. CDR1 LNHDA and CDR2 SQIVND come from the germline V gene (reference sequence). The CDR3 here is CASSSTAGSEQYF. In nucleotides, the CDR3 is TGTGCCAGTAGTTCAACTGCGGGTTCCGAGCAGTATTTC.

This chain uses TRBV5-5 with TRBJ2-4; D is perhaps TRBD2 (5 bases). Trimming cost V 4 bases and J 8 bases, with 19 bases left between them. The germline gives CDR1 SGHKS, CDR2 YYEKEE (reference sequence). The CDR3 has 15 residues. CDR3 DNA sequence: TGTGCCAGCAGCAGGAATGCGGGTAGGATAGACATTCAGTACTTC. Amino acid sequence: CASSRNAGRIDIQYF.